This T cell receptor beta chain was retrieved from a study of blood T cell repertoires in COVID-19. Study-level information: T cells, B-cell-depleted T cells, or PBMCs supplied cDNA or gDNA.

This clone has a handful of counts. Sequencing was performed with immunoSEQ multiplex PCR; in TCRdb, only in-frame clones are kept and a portion is missing. The table includes fewer than 150,000 clones, roughly 87% detected once. Participants came from under 30 US areas, aged roughly 18 to 95 years. CDR1 and CDR2 from the germline V gene are LGHNA and YNFKEQ. V lost 1 base to trimming and J lost 0 bases, with 7 bases between them. The CDR3 extends over 15 amino acids. This clonotype was obtained from a man aged 30 to 45 who had recovered from COVID-19. Sequencing was done on a sample of PBMCs or T cells enriched from blood (not recorded which). The chain couples TRBV4-2 to TRBJ1-5; TRBD1 is a possible D gene (6 bases). The CDR3 protein is CASSQGTDSNQPQHF. The CDR3, as DNA: TGTGCCAGCAGCCAAGGGACAGATAGCAATCAGCCCCAGCATTTT.